This T cell receptor beta chain was obtained from a study of shared T cell receptors in the human thymus. V shed 3 bases and J 2 bases; nucleotides not matched to a gene: 7. CDR3 length: 16 amino acids. Germline CDR1 KGHSH, CDR2 LQKENI. TCRdb's copy holds only in-frame clones and misses some; the assay was immunoSEQ multiplex PCR. The sample holds hundreds of thousands of clones, around 89% seen once. This clone was seen a few times. This sample also appeared in a second study, on human thymus T cells. That study adds: Obtained as resections during corrective heart surgery, the thymus tissue was then studied. Blood and thymic repertoires both appeared biased in V and J gene usage.

Sequenced sample: thymocytes. The gene calls are TRBV18 and TRBJ2-3; TRBD2 aligns across 8 bases. The receptor's source is a boy younger than two with a congenital heart defect. The CDR3 reads CASSPEIAGTTDTQYF. CDR3 nucleotides: TGTGCCAGCTCACCGGAGATAGCGGGAACCACAGATACGCAGTATTTT.